This entry concerns a single TCR beta chain. Here immunoSEQ multiplex PCR was the method, and the copy in TCRdb shows in-frame clones only, minus some. The repertoire consists of roughly 120,000 clones, with about 85% occurring once and the leading ten covering roughly 8%. The data originate from a study of blood T cell repertoires in COVID-19. Overall study: COVID-19 samples collected from the United States, Italy and Spain covered acute and convalescent phases. Nucleic acid was either cDNA or gDNA, and it came from T cells, B-cell-depleted T cells, or PBMCs.

The CDR3 extends over 15 amino acids. Trimming cost V 6 bases and J 1 base, with 15 bases left between them. CDR1 SGHNT and CDR2 YYREEE come from the germline V gene (reference sequence). This sequence joins TRBV5-4 and TRBJ2-3; D possibly corresponds to TRBD1 (5 bases). The origin of this receptor is a human donor in a cohort sampled during active COVID-19. Material for sequencing was peripheral blood. CDR3 coding DNA: TGTGCCAGCACCGACAAGGGGCAACGCACAGATACGCAGTATTTT. Translation gives CASTDKGQRTDTQYF.